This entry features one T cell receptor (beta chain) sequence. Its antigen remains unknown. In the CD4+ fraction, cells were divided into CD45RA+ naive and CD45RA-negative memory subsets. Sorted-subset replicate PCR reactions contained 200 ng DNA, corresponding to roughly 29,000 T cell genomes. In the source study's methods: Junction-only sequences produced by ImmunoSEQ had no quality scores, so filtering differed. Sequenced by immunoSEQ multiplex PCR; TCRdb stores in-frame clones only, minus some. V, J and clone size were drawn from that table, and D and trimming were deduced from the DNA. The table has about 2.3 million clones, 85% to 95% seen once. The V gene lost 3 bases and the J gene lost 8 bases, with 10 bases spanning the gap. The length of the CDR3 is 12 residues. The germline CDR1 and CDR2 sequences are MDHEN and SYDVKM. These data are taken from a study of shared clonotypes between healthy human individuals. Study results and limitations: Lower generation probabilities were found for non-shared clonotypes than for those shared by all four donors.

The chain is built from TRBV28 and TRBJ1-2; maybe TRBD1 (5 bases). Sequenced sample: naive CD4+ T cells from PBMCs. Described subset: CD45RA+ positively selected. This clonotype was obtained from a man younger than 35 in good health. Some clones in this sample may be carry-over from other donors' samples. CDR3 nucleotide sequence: TGTGCCAGCAGTTTTCAGGGATGGGGCTACACCTTC. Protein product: CASSFQGWGYTF.